The rows below give T cell receptor beta chains drawn from one sample of a study of blood T cell repertoires in COVID-19. Using immunoSEQ multiplex PCR, the repertoire was profiled, and TCRdb retains in-frame clones only, with some absent. The table lists about 71,000 clones, roughly 82% of them singletons. Material: peripheral blood. Source of these receptors: an elderly woman with acute or convalescent COVID-19. Both conserved end residues are part of each CDR3. The D gene is left open where the match is weak. The size entry is marked missing in some rows and otherwise reads once, few, many or a size class.

V: TRBV18
size: -
J: TRBJ2-2
D: TRBD2
DNA: TGTGCCAGCTCACTGGGACTAGCGGGAGGACCCACCGGGGAGCTGTTTTTT
CDR3: CASSLGLAGGPTGELFF

V: TRBV27
size: -
J: TRBJ1-1
D: -
DNA: TGTGCCAGCTACGAAACAGGATTTGGGTTAACTGAAGCTTTCTTT
CDR3: CASYETGFGLTEAFF

V: TRBV5-1
size: once
J: TRBJ1-1
D: -
DNA: TGCGCCAGCAGCTTCAGTCAGGGCCTAGACACTGAAGCTTTCTTT
CDR3: CASSFSQGLDTEAFF

V: TRBV7-2
size: -
J: TRBJ2-1
D: -
DNA: TGTGCCAGCAGCTTACGATCTAGCGCCACCCGGGAGCAGTTCTTC
CDR3: CASSLRSSATREQFF

V: TRBV7-9
size: once
J: TRBJ2-5
D: TRBD1
DNA: TGTGCCAGCAGCCTGGGACAGGGGTTTTATGAGACCCAGTACTTC
CDR3: CASSLGQGFYETQYF

V: TRBV4-2
size: -
J: TRBJ2-6
D: -
DNA: TGTGCCAGCAGCCCCCTTCGCGGGAACTCTGGGGCCAACGTCCTGACTTTC
CDR3: CASSPLRGNSGANVLTF

V: TRBV11-1
size: -
J: TRBJ1-1
D: -
DNA: TGTGCCAGCAGCCCCTGGGAGGGGTCGGCTGAAGCTTTCTTT
CDR3: CASSPWEGSAEAFF

V: TRBV24-1
size: -
J: TRBJ1-2
D: TRBD1
DNA: TGTGCCACCAGTGATGCCAGGGGGCTGGACTATGGCTACACCTTC
CDR3: CATSDARGLDYGYTF

V: TRBV2
size: -
J: TRBJ1-5
D: TRBD1
DNA: TGTGCCAGCAGGGAGGGCAGGGGGAGCAATCAGCCCCAGCATTTT
CDR3: CASREGRGSNQPQHF

V: TRBV12-3/TRBV12-4
size: -
J: TRBJ2-1
D: TRBD2
DNA: TGTGCCAGCATGATTAGCGGGAGCGATGAGCAGTTCTTC
CDR3: CASMISGSDEQFF

V: TRBV7-2
size: -
J: TRBJ2-4
D: TRBD2
DNA: TGTGCCAGCAGCAGATCGGGAGGCTTGGGGGGCATTCAGTACTTC
CDR3: CASSRSGGLGGIQYF

V: TRBV6-1
size: -
J: TRBJ1-2
D: -
DNA: TGTGCCAGCAGTTTCGGAGGGGATGGCTACACCTTC
CDR3: CASSFGGDGYTF

V: TRBV6-2/TRBV6-3
size: -
J: TRBJ1-5
D: -
DNA: TGTGCCAGCAGTCTACGACACAGCAATCAGCCCCAGCATTTT
CDR3: CASSLRHSNQPQHF

V: TRBV11-3
size: -
J: TRBJ2-1
D: TRBD2
DNA: TGTGCCAGCAGCTACTGGACTAGTCCAGAGGGTGAGCAGTTCTTC
CDR3: CASSYWTSPEGEQFF

V: TRBV19
size: -
J: TRBJ1-5
D: -
DNA: TGTGCCAGTAGTAAATCGGGCCTAGCGAATCAGCCCCAGCATTTT
CDR3: CASSKSGLANQPQHF